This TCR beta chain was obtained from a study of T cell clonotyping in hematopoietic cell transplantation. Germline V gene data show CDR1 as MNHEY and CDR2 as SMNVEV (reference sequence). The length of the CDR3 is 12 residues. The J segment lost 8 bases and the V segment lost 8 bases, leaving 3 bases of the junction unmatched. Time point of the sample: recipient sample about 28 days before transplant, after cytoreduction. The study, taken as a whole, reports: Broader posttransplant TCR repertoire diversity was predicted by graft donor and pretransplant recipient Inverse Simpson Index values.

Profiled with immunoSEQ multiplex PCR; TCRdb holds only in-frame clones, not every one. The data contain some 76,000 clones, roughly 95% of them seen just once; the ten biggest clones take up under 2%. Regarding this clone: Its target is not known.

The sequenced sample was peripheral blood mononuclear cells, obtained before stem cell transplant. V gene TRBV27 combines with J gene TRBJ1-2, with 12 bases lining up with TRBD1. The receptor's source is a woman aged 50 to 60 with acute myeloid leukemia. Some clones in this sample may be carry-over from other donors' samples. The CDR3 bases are TGTGCCAGCTGGGGACAGGGGGCGGGCTACACCTTC. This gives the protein CASWGQGAGYTF.